This entry lists 8 T cell receptor beta chains sequenced from one sample in a study of shared clonotypes between healthy human individuals. Terminally differentiated effector memory CD45RA+ cells were excluded from the naive CD8 cells, which were CD45RO-negative and positively selected for CCR7. TCRdb's table, derived via immunoSEQ multiplex PCR, lists solely in-frame clones and lacks some. The sample lists about 2.1 million clones, around 95% seen once, with more than 1.5% in the top ten. The material sequenced was naive CD8+ T cells from PBMCs. Receptors originate from a man between 18 and 35 years old in good health. Some clones in this sample may be carry-over from other donors' samples.

The chain carries TRBV9 and TRBJ2-1; weak D call: TRBD2 (6 bases). Germline values: CDR1 SGDLS, CDR2 YYNGEE. This CDR3 comprises 16 residues. V dropped 4 bases and J dropped 3 bases, with 17 bases sitting between them. The CDR3 nucleotides are TGTGCCAGCAGCCTGAACCGGCGGGGTCTCTACAATGAGCAGTTCTTC. Amino acids: CASSLNRRGLYNEQFF.

J is TRBJ1-5 and V is TRBV15; weak D call: TRBD1 (6 bases). Trimming removed 9 bases from V and 6 bases from J, with 18 bases in between. Per germline, CDR1 LNHNV and CDR2 YYDKDF (reference sequence). CDR3 length: 14 amino acids. CDR3 bases: TGTGCCACGGCTGTCCGGGGGGCATCTCAGCCCCAGCATTTT. As protein: CATAVRGASQPQHF.

This clone was seen once. The chain employs TRBV2 and TRBJ2-7; D could derive from TRBD1 or TRBD2 (5 bases each). V shed 8 bases and J shed 2 bases, with 16 bases lying between them. CDR3 length: 14 amino acids. Germline-derived CDR1 and CDR2 are SNHLY and FYNNEI. CDR3: CASGQRDAAYEQYF. Here the CDR3 DNA reads TGTGCCAGCGGCCAACGGGACGCAGCCTACGAGCAGTACTTC. Full variable domain (rest looked up from reference TRBV2 and TRBJ2-7): EPEVTQTPSHQVTQMGQEVILRCVPISNHLYFYWYRQILGQKVEFLVSFYNNEISEKSEIFDDQFSVERPDGSNFTLKIRSTKLEDSAMYFCASGQRDAAYEQYFGPGTRLTVT.

In this sample, this clone turned up a few times. V usage is TRBV6-5 and J usage is TRBJ2-2, with D perhaps matching TRBD1 or TRBD2 (6 bases each). This CDR3 contains 13 residues. V was pared by 6 bases and J by 7 bases, with 12 bases between. The germline gives CDR1 MNHEY, CDR2 SVGAGI. The CDR3 DNA is TGTGCCAGCAGGTCAGGGGAGGTCGGGGAGCTGTTTTTT. This codes for CASRSGEVGELFF.

The V call is TRBV4-1, the J call TRBJ2-1, with D perhaps being TRBD1 or TRBD2 (5 bases each). Between the trimmed V and J ends, which lost 1 base and 8 bases, there was a span of 12 bases. Looked up from germline, CDR1 is MGHRA and CDR2 is YSYEKL. The CDR3 extends over 14 amino acids. The CDR3 region has the DNA TGCGCCAGCAGCCAAGTGGGGGAAGTGCATGAGCAGTTCTTC. Encoded protein: CASSQVGEVHEQFF.

This chain uses TRBV9 with TRBJ1-2; D is uncertain. Germline CDR1 is SGDLS and CDR2 is YYNGEE. CDR3 length: 12 amino acids. Trimming pared 7 bases from V and 4 bases from J, leaving 11 bases between. CDR3 amino acids: CASLGEIYGYTF. CDR3 DNA sequence: TGTGCCAGCCTCGGGGAAATCTATGGCTACACCTTC.

This rearrangement joins TRBV29-1 to TRBJ2-3, with 11 bases lining up with TRBD2. The CDR3 covers 16 residues. Germline V lookup: CDR1 SQVTM, CDR2 ANQGSEA. The V and J ends lost 7 bases and 6 bases, in that order; junction bases with no gene match: 15. CDR3 region: CSGMIRLAGRKDTQYF. CDR3 nucleotides: TGCAGCGGCATGATACGACTAGCGGGGCGCAAGGATACGCAGTATTTT.

This chain joins TRBV9 and TRBJ2-1; 9 bases agree with TRBD2. This CDR3 is 17 amino acids long. The V segment lost 0 bases and the J segment 8 bases; nucleotides outside the gene matches: 12. Germline CDR1 and CDR2: SGDLS and YYNGEE. The CDR3 region is CASSVAIAGGERDEQFF. CDR3 DNA: TGTGCCAGCAGCGTAGCTATCGCGGGAGGGGAGCGGGATGAGCAGTTCTTC.